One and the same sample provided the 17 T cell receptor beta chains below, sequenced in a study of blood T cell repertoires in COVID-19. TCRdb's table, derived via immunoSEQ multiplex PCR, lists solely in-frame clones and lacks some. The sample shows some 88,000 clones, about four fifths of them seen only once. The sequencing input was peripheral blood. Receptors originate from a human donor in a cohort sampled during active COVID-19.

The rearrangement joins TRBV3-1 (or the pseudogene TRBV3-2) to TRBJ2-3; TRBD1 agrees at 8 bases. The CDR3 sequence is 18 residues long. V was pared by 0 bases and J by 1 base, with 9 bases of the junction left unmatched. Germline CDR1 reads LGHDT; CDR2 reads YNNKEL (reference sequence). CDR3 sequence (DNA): TGTGCCAGCAGCCAAGAGGCGACGCAACAGGGGGGCACAGATACGCAGTATTTT. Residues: CASSQEATQQGGTDTQYF.

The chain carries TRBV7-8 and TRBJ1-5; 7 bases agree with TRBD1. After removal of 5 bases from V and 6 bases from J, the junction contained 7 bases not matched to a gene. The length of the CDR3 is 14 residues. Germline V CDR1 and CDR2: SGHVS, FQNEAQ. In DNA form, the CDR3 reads TGTGCCAGCAGCCCGACAGGGTTCAGTCAGCCCCAGCATTTT. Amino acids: CASSPTGFSQPQHF.

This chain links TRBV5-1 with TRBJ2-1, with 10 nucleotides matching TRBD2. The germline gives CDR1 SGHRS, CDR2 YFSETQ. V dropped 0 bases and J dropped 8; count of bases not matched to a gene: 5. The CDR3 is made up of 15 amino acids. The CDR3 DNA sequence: TGCGCCAGCAGCTTGGCACTAGCGGGAACCTATGAGCAGTTCTTC. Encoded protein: CASSLALAGTYEQFF. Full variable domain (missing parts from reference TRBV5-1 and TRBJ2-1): KAGVTQTPRYLIKTRGQQVTLSCSPISGHRSVSWYQQTPGQGLQFLFEYFSETQRNKGNFPGRFSGRQFSNSRSEMNVSTLELGDSALYLCASSLALAGTYEQFFGPGTRLTVL.

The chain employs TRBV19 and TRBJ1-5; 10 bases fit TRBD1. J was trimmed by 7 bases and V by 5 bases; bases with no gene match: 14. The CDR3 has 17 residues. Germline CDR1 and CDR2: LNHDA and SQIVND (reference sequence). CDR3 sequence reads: CASSVSRQGASAQPQHF. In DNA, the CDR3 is TGTGCCAGTAGTGTAAGTCGACAGGGGGCGTCTGCCCAGCCCCAGCATTTT.

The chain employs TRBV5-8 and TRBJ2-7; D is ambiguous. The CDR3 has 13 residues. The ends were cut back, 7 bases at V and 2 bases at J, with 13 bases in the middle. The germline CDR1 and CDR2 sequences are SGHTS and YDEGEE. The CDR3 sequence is CASGRVGTYEQYF. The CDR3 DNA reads TGTGCCAGCGGTCGGGTCGGAACCTACGAGCAGTACTTC.

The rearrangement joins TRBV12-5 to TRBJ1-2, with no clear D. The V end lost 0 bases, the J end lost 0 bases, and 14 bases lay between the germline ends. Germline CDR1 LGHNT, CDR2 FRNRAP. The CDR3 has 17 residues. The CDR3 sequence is CASGLVFDTTSNYGYTF. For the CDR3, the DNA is TGTGCTAGTGGTTTGGTATTCGACACGACCTCTAACTATGGCTACACCTTC.

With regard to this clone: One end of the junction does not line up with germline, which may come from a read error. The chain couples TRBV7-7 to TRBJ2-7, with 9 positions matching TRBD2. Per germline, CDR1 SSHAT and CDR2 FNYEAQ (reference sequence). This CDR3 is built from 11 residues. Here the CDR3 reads CASSAGGRQYF. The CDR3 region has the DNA TGTGCTAGCAGCGCGGGGGGGCGTCAGTACTTC.

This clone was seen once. CDR3 protein: CASSLLRWRDSYNEQFF. CDR3 sequence (DNA): TGTGCCAGCAGCCTCCTCCGGTGGCGGGATTCTTACAATGAGCAGTTCTTC. The chain couples TRBV7-9 to TRBJ2-1, with D possibly TRBD2 on 6 matching bases. Trimming took off 5 bases at V and 4 bases at J, with 21 bases between the two ends. CDR1 is SEHNR, CDR2 FQNEAQ, per germline (reference sequence). The CDR3 runs 17 residues.

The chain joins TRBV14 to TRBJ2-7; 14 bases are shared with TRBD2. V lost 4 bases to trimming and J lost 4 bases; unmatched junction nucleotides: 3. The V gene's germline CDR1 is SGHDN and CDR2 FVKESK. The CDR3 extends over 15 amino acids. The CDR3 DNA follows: TGTGCCAGCAGCCCAGGGACTAGCGGGAGTTACGAGCAGTACTTC. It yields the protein CASSPGTSGSYEQYF.

The CDR3 here is CASSSLPIAGSSYNEQFF. The DNA for the CDR3 is TGCGCCAGCAGCTCCCTACCAATAGCGGGGTCTTCCTACAATGAGCAGTTCTTC. The chain uses TRBV5-1 and TRBJ2-1; 8 bases match TRBD2. This CDR3 spans 18 amino acids. J was trimmed by 1 base and V by 3 bases; bases with no gene match: 12. The germline gives CDR1 SGHRS, CDR2 YFSETQ. Full variable domain (remainder filled in from reference TRBV5-1 and TRBJ2-1): KAGVTQTPRYLIKTRGQQVTLSCSPISGHRSVSWYQQTPGQGLQFLFEYFSETQRNKGNFPGRFSGRQFSNSRSEMNVSTLELGDSALYLCASSSLPIAGSSYNEQFFGPGTRLTVL.

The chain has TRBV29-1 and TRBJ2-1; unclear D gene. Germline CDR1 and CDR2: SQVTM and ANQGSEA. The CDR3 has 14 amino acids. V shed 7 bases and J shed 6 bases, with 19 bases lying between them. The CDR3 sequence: CSALPGDWSNEQFF. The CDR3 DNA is TGCAGCGCCCTACCCGGTGACTGGAGCAATGAGCAGTTCTTC.

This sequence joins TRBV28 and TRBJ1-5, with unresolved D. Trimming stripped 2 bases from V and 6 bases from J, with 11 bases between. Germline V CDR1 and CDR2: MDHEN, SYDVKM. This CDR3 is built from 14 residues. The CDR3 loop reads CASSLSEVVQPQHF. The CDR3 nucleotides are TGTGCCAGCAGTTTAAGTGAGGTAGTTCAGCCCCAGCATTTT.

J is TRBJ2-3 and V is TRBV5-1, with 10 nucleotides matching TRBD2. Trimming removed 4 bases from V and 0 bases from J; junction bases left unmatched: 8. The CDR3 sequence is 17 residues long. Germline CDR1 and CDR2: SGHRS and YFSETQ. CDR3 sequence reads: CASSPPLAGDSTDTQYF. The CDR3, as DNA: TGCGCCAGCAGCCCGCCCCTAGCGGGAGATAGCACAGATACGCAGTATTTT.

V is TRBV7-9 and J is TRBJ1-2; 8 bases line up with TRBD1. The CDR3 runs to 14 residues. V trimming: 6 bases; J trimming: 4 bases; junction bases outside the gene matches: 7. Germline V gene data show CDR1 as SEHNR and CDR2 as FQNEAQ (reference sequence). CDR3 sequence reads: CASSRDRRSYGYTF. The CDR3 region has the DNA TGTGCCAGCAGTCGGGACAGGCGTAGCTATGGCTACACCTTC.

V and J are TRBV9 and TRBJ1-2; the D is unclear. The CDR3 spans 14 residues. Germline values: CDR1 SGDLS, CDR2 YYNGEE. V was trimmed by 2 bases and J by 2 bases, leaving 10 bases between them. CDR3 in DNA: TGTGCCAGCAGCGTCCAGTTGGGCAACTATGGCTACACCTTC. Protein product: CASSVQLGNYGYTF.

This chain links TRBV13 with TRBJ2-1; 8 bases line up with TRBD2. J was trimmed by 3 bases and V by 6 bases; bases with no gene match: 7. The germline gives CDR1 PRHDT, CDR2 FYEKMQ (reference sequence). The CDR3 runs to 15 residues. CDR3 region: CASSQTSGYYNEQFF. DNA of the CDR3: TGTGCCAGCAGTCAAACTAGCGGTTACTACAATGAGCAGTTCTTC. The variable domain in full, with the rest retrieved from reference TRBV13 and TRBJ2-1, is AAGVIQSPRHLIKEKRETATLKCYPIPRHDTVYWYQQGPGQDPQFLISFYEKMQSDKGSIPDRFSAQQFSDYHSELNMSSLELGDSALYFCASSQTSGYYNEQFFGPGTRLTVL.

CDR3 protein: CASNDGEASTDTQYF. DNA of the CDR3: TGTGCCAGCAACGACGGGGAGGCCAGCACAGATACGCAGTATTTT. The chain joins TRBV6-5 to TRBJ2-3; TRBD2 might be the D (6 bases). The CDR3 covers 15 residues. Per germline, CDR1 MNHEY and CDR2 SVGAGI. With 7 bases removed from V and 0 bases from J, the gap between germline ends came to 14 bases.